This T cell receptor (beta chain) comes out of a study of response to subunit inactivated influenza vaccine. TCRdb recomputed calls from the RT-PCR reads with MiXCR, one row per CDR3 protein. The repertoire holds more than 550,000 distinct CDR3 sequences, with approximately 12% as singletons. In germline, CDR1 is MGHDK, CDR2 SYGVNS. V lost 4 bases, J lost 8 bases, and 3 bases lay in between. The CDR3 consists of 11 residues. The sequencing used PBMCs from blood, collected on the day of vaccination. The TCR originated in a man aged 50 to 59 who received an inactivated influenza vaccine. The chain carries TRBV25-1 and TRBJ1-6, with D uncertain. CDR3 in amino acids: CASSGDSPLHF. As DNA, the CDR3 is TGTGCCAGCAGTGGGGATTCACCCCTCCACTTT.